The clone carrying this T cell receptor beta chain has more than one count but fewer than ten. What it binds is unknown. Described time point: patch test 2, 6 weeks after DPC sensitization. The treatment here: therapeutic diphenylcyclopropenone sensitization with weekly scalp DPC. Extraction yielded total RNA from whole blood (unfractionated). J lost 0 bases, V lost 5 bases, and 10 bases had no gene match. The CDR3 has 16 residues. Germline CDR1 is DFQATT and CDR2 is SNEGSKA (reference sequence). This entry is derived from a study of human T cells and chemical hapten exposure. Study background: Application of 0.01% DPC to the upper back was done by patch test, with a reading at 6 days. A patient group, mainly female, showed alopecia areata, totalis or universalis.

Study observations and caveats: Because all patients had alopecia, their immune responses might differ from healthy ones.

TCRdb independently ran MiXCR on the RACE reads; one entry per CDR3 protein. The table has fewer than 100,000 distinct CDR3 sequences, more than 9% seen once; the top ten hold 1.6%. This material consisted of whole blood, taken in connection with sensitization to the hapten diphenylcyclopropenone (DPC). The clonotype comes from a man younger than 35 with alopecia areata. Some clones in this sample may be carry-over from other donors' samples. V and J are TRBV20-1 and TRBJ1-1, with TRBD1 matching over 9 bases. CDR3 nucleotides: TGCAGTGCTCCCCCCGGGACAGGGCTTATGAACACTGAAGCTTTCTTT. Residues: CSAPPGTGLMNTEAFF.